This is a list of T cell receptor beta chains from one sample in a study of post-analysis software for immune sequencing data. TCRdb passed the PCR reads through MiXCR, listing each CDR3 protein once. The sample yields about 810,000 distinct CDR3 sequences, 53% seen once. The specimen sequenced was blood. These receptor sequences come from a girl between 5 and 17 years old with multiple sclerosis. The CDR3 runs from the conserved cysteine through the conserved F or W. D genes are given only for firm matches. Rows give clone size only sometimes, using once, few, many, or a class for an expanded clone.

V	size	J	D	CDR3	DNA
TRBV7-2	-	TRBJ2-7	TRBD1	CASSSTGTGLSYEQYF	TGTGCCAGCAGCAGTACCGGGACAGGGCTCTCCTACGAGCAGTACTTC
TRBV3-1	-	TRBJ1-2	-	CASSRQGKANYGYTF	TGTGCCAGCAGCAGGCAGGGTAAAGCTAACTATGGCTACACCTTC
TRBV5-1	few	TRBJ2-7	-	CASSLRQGTSSYEQYF	TGCGCCAGCAGCTTGAGGCAGGGAACAAGCTCCTACGAGCAGTACTTC
TRBV5-1	-	TRBJ2-7	-	CASKSDSTYEQYF	TGCGCCAGCAAATCGGACAGTACCTACGAGCAGTACTTC
TRBV29-1	-	TRBJ1-2	TRBD1	CSSGTGFGYTF	TGCAGCTCCGGGACAGGGTTTGGCTACACCTTC
TRBV21-1	once	TRBJ2-7	-	CASSKQAGVREQYF	TGTGCCAGCAGCAAACAAGCGGGAGTGCGCGAGCAGTACTTC
TRBV20-1	-	TRBJ2-5	TRBD2	CSARDLAGVQETQYF	TGCAGTGCTAGAGATTTAGCGGGGGTCCAAGAGACCCAGTACTTC
TRBV7-2	few	TRBJ2-1	TRBD1	CASSIDRGMSNEQFF	TGTGCCAGCAGCATCGACAGGGGAATGAGCAATGAGCAGTTCTTC
TRBV12-3/TRBV12-4	once	TRBJ2-4	TRBD2	CASRQGGVAKNIQYF	TGTGCCAGCCGCCAGGGAGGGGTAGCCAAAAACATTCAGTACTTC
TRBV18	once	TRBJ2-7	-	CASSPLFQLSYEQYF	TGTGCCAGCTCACCACTTTTCCAGCTTTCCTACGAGCAGTACTTC
TRBV20-1	-	TRBJ2-3	-	CSATMPRERTDTQYF	TGCAGTGCTACCATGCCCCGGGAGAGGACAGATACGCAGTATTTT
TRBV6-1	-	TRBJ1-6	TRBD1	CASGPGQGGSYNSPLHF	TGTGCCAGCGGTCCTGGACAGGGAGGCTCCTATAATTCACCCCTCCACTTT
TRBV6-6	-	TRBJ2-3	TRBD2	CASSRGGIGTDTQYF	TGTGCCAGCAGTCGGGGGGGAATTGGCACAGATACGCAGTATTTT
TRBV7-2	-	TRBJ2-1	-	CASSVLGFGRDEQFF	TGTGCCAGCAGCGTACTAGGATTTGGCCGCGATGAGCAGTTCTTC
TRBV5-1	few	TRBJ2-5	-	CASSLVGPRQETQYF	TGCGCCAGCAGCTTGGTTGGTCCGAGACAAGAGACCCAGTACTTC
TRBV29-1	few	TRBJ2-7	TRBD2	CSVEGPLAGGPTYEQYF	TGTAGCGTTGAAGGACCCTTAGCGGGAGGGCCCACCTACGAGCAGTACTTC
TRBV12-3/TRBV12-4	-	TRBJ2-5	-	CASTPRTPGQETQYF	TGTGCCAGCACCCCCAGGACTCCGGGCCAAGAGACCCAGTACTTC
TRBV5-5	-	TRBJ2-7	-	CASSRTYQEAQYF	TGTGCCAGCAGCCGGACGTATCAAGAGGCCCAGTACTTC
TRBV13	-	TRBJ1-1	-	CASSQSTEAFF	TGTGCCAGCAGCCAAAGCACTGAAGCTTTCTTT
TRBV5-6	-	TRBJ1-1	TRBD1	CASSWGQGGPEAFF	TGTGCCAGCAGCTGGGGACAGGGTGGGCCTGAAGCTTTCTTT
TRBV12-3/TRBV12-4	-	TRBJ2-1	-	CASSKNLGEQFF	TGTGCCAGCAGTAAAAACCTGGGCGAGCAGTTCTTC
TRBV10-3	-	TRBJ2-3	TRBD1	CAISEAGTGSDTQYF	TGTGCCATCAGTGAGGCCGGGACAGGGAGTGATACGCAGTATTTT
TRBV20-1	few	TRBJ2-7	-	CSASQTGLGPREQYF	TGCAGTGCTAGTCAAACAGGGTTGGGACCTAGGGAGCAGTACTTC
TRBV29-1	-	TRBJ1-1	-	CSVERQLNTEAFF	TGCAGCGTTGAAAGACAGTTGAACACTGAAGCTTTCTTT
TRBV27	few	TRBJ1-5	-	CASSSEIRNQPQHF	TGTGCCAGCAGTTCTGAAATTAGGAATCAGCCCCAGCATTTT
TRBV5-1	-	TRBJ2-6	-	CASNGGLGANVLTF	TGCGCCAGCAACGGAGGGCTCGGGGCCAACGTCCTGACTTTC
TRBV3-1	-	TRBJ2-7	-	CASSQAVTYEQYF	TGTGCCAGCAGCCAAGCGGTTACCTACGAGCAGTACTTC
TRBV7-9	-	TRBJ2-3	-	CASSLETAGWTDTQYF	TGTGCCAGCAGCTTAGAGACCGCAGGCTGGACAGATACGCAGTATTTT
TRBV5-1	few	TRBJ1-2	-	CASSLITGINYGYTF	TGCGCCAGCAGCTTAATTACAGGGATCAACTATGGCTACACCTTC
TRBV3-1	-	TRBJ2-1	-	CASSQFGSLTYNQQFF	TGTGCCAGCAGCCAATTCGGGAGCCTAACCTACAATCAGCAGTTCTTC
TRBV12-3/TRBV12-4	-	TRBJ2-5	-	CASRDNEGETQYF	TGTGCCAGCAGGGACAACGAGGGAGAGACCCAGTACTTC
TRBV29-1	once	TRBJ1-4	-	CSVFLMSGEKLFF	TGCAGCGTTTTTCTGATGTCAGGTGAAAAACTGTTTTTT
TRBV27	-	TRBJ2-3	-	CASSLGAGVADTQYF	TGTGCCAGCAGTTTAGGCGCAGGGGTAGCAGATACGCAGTATTTT
TRBV25-1	-	TRBJ2-7	TRBD1	CASRGQGSYEQYF	TGTGCCAGCAGGGGACAGGGTTCCTACGAGCAGTACTTC
TRBV5-1	-	TRBJ1-2	TRBD1	CASRRTGDFYGYTF	TGCGCCAGCCGCAGGACAGGGGACTTCTATGGCTACACCTTC
TRBV7-2	few	TRBJ1-2	-	CVSTVAGEGYTF	TGTGTCAGCACCGTGGCAGGAGAAGGCTACACCTTC
TRBV18	few	TRBJ2-5	-	CASSPPGLRETQYF	TGTGCCAGCTCACCACCTGGGTTGCGGGAGACCCAGTACTTC
TRBV29-1	few	TRBJ2-7	-	CSATGTPTYEQYF	TGCAGCGCCACTGGGACACCGACCTACGAGCAGTACTTC
TRBV29-1	-	TRBJ2-3	TRBD2	CSVVLAGTDTQYF	TGCAGCGTTGTACTAGCGGGCACAGATACGCAGTATTTT
TRBV5-5	-	TRBJ2-5	-	CDSSLFRGETQYF	TGTGACAGCAGCTTGTTCAGGGGAGAGACCCAGTACTTC
TRBV6-6	few	TRBJ2-7	TRBD1	CASSHSQGTGVPYEQYF	TGTGCCAGCAGTCATTCACAAGGGACAGGGGTTCCCTACGAGCAGTACTTC
TRBV4-1	-	TRBJ2-6	-	CASSLSGWGPGTGANVLTF	TGCGCCAGCAGCCTCTCCGGATGGGGACCTGGAACTGGGGCCAACGTCCTGACTTTC
TRBV7-2	-	TRBJ2-7	TRBD2	CASSLSLAGYEQYF	TGTGCCAGCAGCTTATCACTAGCGGGGTACGAGCAGTACTTC
TRBV5-1	-	TRBJ2-7	-	CASSLGGAAYEQYF	TGCGCCAGCAGCTTGGGCGGGGCCGCCTACGAGCAGTACTTC
TRBV12-5	-	TRBJ2-7	-	CASGLVRGAGEQYF	TGTGCTAGTGGTTTGGTACGCGGGGCGGGCGAGCAGTACTTC
TRBV7-7	few	TRBJ2-7	TRBD2	CASSYGLAGTYEQYF	TGTGCTAGCAGCTACGGACTAGCGGGAACCTACGAGCAGTACTTC
TRBV10-2	once	TRBJ2-1	TRBD2	CASTSLAGGPNEQFF	TGCGCCAGCACGTCTCTAGCGGGAGGCCCCAATGAGCAGTTCTTC
TRBV7-8	few	TRBJ2-3	TRBD2	CASSSRRGGTDTQYF	TGTGCCAGCAGCTCCCGTCGGGGGGGCACAGATACGCAGTATTTT
TRBV7-3	-	TRBJ1-5	TRBD1	CASSEGQGNNQPQHF	TGTGCCAGCAGCGAGGGACAGGGAAACAATCAGCCCCAGCATTTT
TRBV4-1	-	TRBJ2-7	TRBD2	CASSQDHNSGLYEQYF	TGCGCCAGCAGCCAAGATCACAATAGCGGGCTCTACGAGCAGTACTTC
TRBV4-1	-	TRBJ1-5	-	CASSHLDNLRGDNQPQHF	TGCGCCAGCAGCCACCTGGACAATTTACGGGGGGATAATCAGCCCCAGCATTTT
TRBV6-5	-	TRBJ1-6	TRBD1	CASSYATGGSSYNSPLHF	TGTGCCAGCAGTTACGCTACAGGGGGATCATCCTATAATTCACCCCTCCACTTT
TRBV5-1	-	TRBJ2-5	-	CASRHRDGSYEQYF	TGCGCCAGCAGGCACCGGGACGGTTCCTATGAGCAGTACTTC
TRBV10-3	many	TRBJ2-5	TRBD1	CATQDRGQETQYF	TGTGCCACTCAGGACAGGGGCCAAGAGACCCAGTACTTC